By share, the clone carrying this T cell receptor (beta chain) counts as medium-sized. TCRdb's copy holds only in-frame clones and misses some; the assay was immunoSEQ multiplex PCR. The table shows approximately 57,000 clones, with around 55% occurring only once. Genomic DNA for TCR beta libraries, 1.5 to 2 micrograms, came from cryopreserved PBMCs. Per germline, CDR1 SGDLS and CDR2 YYNGEE. Trimming left V 5 bases short and J 0 bases short, with 8 bases between. CDR3 length: 13 amino acids. The sample comes from a study of cytotoxic CD8 clonotypes in ibrutinib-treated CLL. This TCR was recovered from a human donor with chronic lymphocytic leukemia. The chain employs TRBV9 and TRBJ1-2; D unresolved. The sample in question was PBMCs, obtained after 24 months of ibrutinib treatment. In nucleotides, the CDR3 is TGTGCCAGCAGTGGATGGACTAACTATGGCTACACCTTC. This encodes CASSGWTNYGYTF.